This T cell receptor beta chain was sequenced during a study of blood T cell repertoires in COVID-19. Sequencing used immunoSEQ multiplex PCR; TCRdb keeps in-frame clones, though not all of them. The table includes fewer than 90,000 clones, around 89% detected once. Germline lookup yields CDR1 MDHEN and CDR2 SYDVKM. The CDR3 totals 18 residues. V was pared by 5 bases and J by 3 bases, with 13 bases of the junction left unmatched. The chain links TRBV28 to TRBJ1-2, with TRBD1 matching over 12 bases. This clonotype was sampled from a human donor in a cohort sampled during active COVID-19. Sequences were obtained from peripheral blood. CDR3 in amino acids: CASSHGTGGLSWYYGYTF. The CDR3 DNA is TGTGCCAGCAGTCACGGGACAGGGGGCCTTAGTTGGTACTATGGCTACACCTTC.